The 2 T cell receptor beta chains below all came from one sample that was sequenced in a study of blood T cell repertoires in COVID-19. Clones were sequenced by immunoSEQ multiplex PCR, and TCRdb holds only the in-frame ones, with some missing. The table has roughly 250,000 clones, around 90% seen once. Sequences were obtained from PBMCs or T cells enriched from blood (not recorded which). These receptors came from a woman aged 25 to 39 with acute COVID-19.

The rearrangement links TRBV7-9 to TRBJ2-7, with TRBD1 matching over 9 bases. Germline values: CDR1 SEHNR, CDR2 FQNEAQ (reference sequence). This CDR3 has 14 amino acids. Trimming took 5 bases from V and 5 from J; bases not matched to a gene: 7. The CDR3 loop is CASSPLGTGNEQYF. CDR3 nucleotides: TGTGCCAGCAGCCCCTTAGGGACAGGGAACGAGCAGTACTTC.

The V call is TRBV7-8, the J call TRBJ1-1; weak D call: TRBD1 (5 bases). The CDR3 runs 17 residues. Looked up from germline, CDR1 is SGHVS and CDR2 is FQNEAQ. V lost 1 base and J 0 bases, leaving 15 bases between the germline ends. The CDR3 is CASSLEGRVHMNTEAFF. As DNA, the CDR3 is TGTGCCAGCAGCTTAGAGGGCAGGGTGCATATGAACACTGAAGCTTTCTTT.